The TCR beta chain under discussion was sequenced for a study of T cells in pancreatic ductal adenocarcinoma. Study-level findings and limits: The resected cohort was biased toward the minority with early-stage disease. No significant tumor-blood clonality difference; means were about 0.1 and 0.065. Tumors hold more CD45RO+ effector T cells, which may bias toward lower diversity. Blood had more productive templates and about 8-fold more unique clonotypes than tumor.

The selected patients with pancreatic ductal adenocarcinoma had surgery but no neoadjuvant therapy. V gave up 0 bases and J gave up 4 bases; unmatched junction bases: 6. The CDR3 runs to 16 residues. CDR1 is SGHTA, CDR2 FQGNSA, per germline. With regard to this clone: Its antigen remains unidentified.

Sequenced by immunoSEQ multiplex PCR; TCRdb stores in-frame clones only, minus some. The sample yields more than 85,000 clones, about 95% seen once. The sequence was obtained from a human donor with pancreatic ductal adenocarcinoma. The sequenced sample consisted of PBMCs. The gene calls are TRBV7-2 and TRBJ2-3, with TRBD2 matching 8 bases. The CDR3: CASSLAPGGNSDTQYF. Here the CDR3 DNA reads TGTGCCAGCAGCTTAGCGCCGGGAGGGAATTCAGATACGCAGTATTTT.